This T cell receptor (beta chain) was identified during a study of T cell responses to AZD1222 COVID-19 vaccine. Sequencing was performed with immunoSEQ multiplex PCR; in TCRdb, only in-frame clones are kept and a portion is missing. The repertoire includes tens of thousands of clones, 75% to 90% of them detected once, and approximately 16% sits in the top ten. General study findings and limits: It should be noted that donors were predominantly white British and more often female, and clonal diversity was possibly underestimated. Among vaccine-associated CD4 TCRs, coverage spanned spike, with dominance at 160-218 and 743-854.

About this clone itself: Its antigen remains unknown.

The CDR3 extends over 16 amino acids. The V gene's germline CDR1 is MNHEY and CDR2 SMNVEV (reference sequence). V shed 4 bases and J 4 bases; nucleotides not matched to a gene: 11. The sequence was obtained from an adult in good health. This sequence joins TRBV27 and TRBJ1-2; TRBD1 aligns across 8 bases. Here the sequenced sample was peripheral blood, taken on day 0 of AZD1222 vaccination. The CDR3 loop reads CASSSPRGQGGYGYTF. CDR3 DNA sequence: TGTGCCAGCAGTTCGCCCCGAGGACAGGGAGGCTATGGCTACACCTTC.